These 15 T cell receptor beta chains originate from one sample sequenced in a study of human T cells and chemical hapten exposure. Time point reported: patch test 3, about 24 weeks after DPC sensitization. Sample treatment: therapeutic diphenylcyclopropenone sensitization with weekly scalp DPC. TCRdb re-called the RACE reads with MiXCR, one entry per CDR3 protein. The sample has about 160,000 distinct CDR3 sequences; roughly 26% are singletons. The starting material was whole blood, obtained in connection with sensitization to the hapten diphenylcyclopropenone (DPC). All receptors derive from a woman between 18 and 29 years old with alopecia areata. Some clones in this sample may be carry-over from other donors' samples.

The chain employs TRBV19 and TRBJ1-1; a possible D gene is TRBD1 (6 bases). CDR3 size: 16 residues. Trimming removed 6 bases at V and 6 bases at J, with 23 bases between. CDR1 and CDR2 (germline): LNHDA, SQIVND (reference sequence). CDR3 coding DNA: TGTGCCAGTAGCCCAATAATCTCACAGGGTTACCCTGAAGCTTTCTTT. This translates into CASSPIISQGYPEAFF.

This CDR3 is CASSLDRDQPQHF. In nucleotides, the CDR3 is TGCGCCAGCAGCTTGGACAGGGATCAGCCCCAGCATTTT. The chain has TRBV5-1 and TRBJ1-5; D is possibly TRBD1 (6 bases). The germline gives CDR1 SGHRS, CDR2 YFSETQ. CDR3 length: 13 residues. Between the trimmed V and J ends, which lost 0 bases and 5 bases, there was a span of 6 bases.

The V gene is TRBV29-1, the J gene TRBJ2-7, with 8 bases fitting TRBD2. Germline V CDR1 and CDR2: SQVTM, ANQGSEA. The CDR3 contains 14 residues. Trimming cost V 2 bases and J 1 base; bases outside gene matches: 4. The DNA of the CDR3 is TGCAGCGTTGAACTAGCGGGTATATCCTACGAGCAGTACTTC. Protein: CSVELAGISYEQYF.

This clonotype has a handful of counts. V and J are TRBV4-3 and TRBJ1-2; D remains ambiguous. The CDR3 runs to 14 residues. V lost 0 bases, J lost 1 base, and 6 bases lay in between. Germline-derived CDR1 and CDR2 are LGHNA and YSLEER. The CDR3 sequence: CASSQERFNYGYTF. The CDR3 nucleotides are TGCGCCAGCAGCCAAGAACGGTTTAACTATGGCTACACCTTC.

The chain employs TRBV7-2 and TRBJ1-5; no firm D call. The CDR3 totals 15 residues. Trimming pared 3 bases from V and 5 bases from J, leaving 14 bases between. Germline V gene sequence: CDR1 SGHTA, CDR2 FQGNSA. The CDR3 DNA reads TGTGCCAGCAGCTTCGATTCGGGAGGTTATCAGCCCCAGCATTTT. Amino acids: CASSFDSGGYQPQHF.

This clonotype was counted a few times. In DNA form, the CDR3 reads TGCAGCGTTGATAAGTCGGGGCGGACTGAAGCTTTCTTT. The encoded protein is CSVDKSGRTEAFF. The chain couples TRBV29-1 to TRBJ1-1, with a weak D call TRBD1 (5 bases). CDR3 length: 13 amino acids. Germline V gene lookup returns CDR1 SQVTM and CDR2 ANQGSEA. The V end was cut by 3 bases, the J end by 5 bases, with 13 bases between.

This rearrangement joins TRBV6-5 to TRBJ2-7; 10 bases agree with TRBD1. The junction had 12 bases not matched to a gene; V was cut back by 7 bases and J by 6 bases. The CDR3 loop spans 15 amino acids. Germline CDR1 reads MNHEY; CDR2 reads SVGAGI. CDR3 loop: CASTGAGTGEAEQYF. The CDR3 DNA reads as TGTGCCAGCACCGGGGCCGGGACAGGGGAGGCCGAGCAGTACTTC.

This clonotype turned up a few times. V and J are TRBV19 and TRBJ1-2; D is possibly TRBD1 (5 bases). V lost 10 bases, J lost 0 bases, and 18 bases lay in between. Looked up from germline, CDR1 is LNHDA and CDR2 is SQIVND (reference sequence). This CDR3 spans 15 amino acids. CDR3 in DNA: TGTGCCACCTCACCCGGGGGTCGTCCTAACTATGGCTACACCTTC. Translation gives CATSPGGRPNYGYTF.

J is TRBJ2-1 and V is TRBV12-3 or TRBV12-4; unclear D gene. With 1 base removed from V and 9 bases from J, the gap between germline ends came to 10 bases. CDR3 length: 13 amino acids. The CDR3 region has the DNA TGTGCCAGCAGTTTAGACGGTAGGCGTGAGCAGTTCTTC. Translated: CASSLDGRREQFF.

This clonotype was recorded a few times. The chain joins TRBV6-5 to TRBJ1-2; D not resolved. Germline CDR1 reads MNHEY; CDR2 reads SVGAGI. This CDR3 comprises 12 residues. Deletions cut 0 bases from V and 9 bases from J, with 8 bases between. The CDR3 spells CASSYSGDRYTF. In DNA, the CDR3 is TGTGCCAGCAGTTACTCTGGGGATCGCTACACCTTC.

There are a few counts of this clonotype. The chain couples TRBV20-1 to TRBJ2-1; 14 positions agree with TRBD2. CDR1 and CDR2 (germline): DFQATT, SNEGSKA (reference sequence). V dropped 6 bases and J dropped 2; count of bases not matched to a gene: 12. The CDR3 is made up of 18 amino acids. Written as DNA, the CDR3 is TGCAGTGCGGAATCCGGGACTAGCGGGGGTGCCCCCTACAATGAGCAGTTCTTC. It codes for CSAESGTSGGAPYNEQFF.

This chain connects TRBV6-2 or TRBV6-3 to TRBJ1-5; D might be TRBD1 (6 bases). Germline V gives CDR1 MNHEY, CDR2 SVGEGT. The CDR3 runs 15 residues. V lost 5 bases and J 2 bases, leaving 13 bases between the germline ends. CDR3 region: CASSPRGMGNQPQHF. CDR3 in DNA: TGTGCCAGCAGTCCCAGGGGTATGGGCAATCAGCCCCAGCATTTT.

A few counts support this clonotype. V gene TRBV19 combines with J gene TRBJ2-7; D not resolved. V lost 0 bases to trimming and J lost 8 bases, with 11 bases between them. The CDR3 covers 13 residues. Per germline, CDR1 LNHDA and CDR2 SQIVND (reference sequence). The CDR3: CASSIDRLGKQYF. CDR3 DNA sequence: TGTGCCAGTAGTATAGATCGCCTGGGCAAGCAGTACTTC.

The rearrangement joins TRBV29-1 to TRBJ2-7; D remains ambiguous. The germline V gene has CDR1 SQVTM and CDR2 ANQGSEA. CDR3 length: 17 amino acids. Trimming shortened V by 5 bases and J by 0 bases, and 23 bases separated the two germline ends. The CDR3 nucleotides read TGCAGCGTTTCGGGTCCCCAAGAGAATGGCTTCTCCTACGAGCAGTACTTC. Amino acid sequence: CSVSGPQENGFSYEQYF.

This clonotype was seen a handful of times. The V call is TRBV29-1, the J call TRBJ1-1; 8 bases agree with TRBD1. CDR1 is SQVTM, CDR2 ANQGSEA, per germline. CDR3 size: 11 residues. V trimming: 4 bases; J trimming: 8 bases; junction bases outside the gene matches: 3. Written as DNA, the CDR3 is TGCAGCGTTGCAGGGGGCGTCGAAGCTTTCTTT. As protein: CSVAGGVEAFF.